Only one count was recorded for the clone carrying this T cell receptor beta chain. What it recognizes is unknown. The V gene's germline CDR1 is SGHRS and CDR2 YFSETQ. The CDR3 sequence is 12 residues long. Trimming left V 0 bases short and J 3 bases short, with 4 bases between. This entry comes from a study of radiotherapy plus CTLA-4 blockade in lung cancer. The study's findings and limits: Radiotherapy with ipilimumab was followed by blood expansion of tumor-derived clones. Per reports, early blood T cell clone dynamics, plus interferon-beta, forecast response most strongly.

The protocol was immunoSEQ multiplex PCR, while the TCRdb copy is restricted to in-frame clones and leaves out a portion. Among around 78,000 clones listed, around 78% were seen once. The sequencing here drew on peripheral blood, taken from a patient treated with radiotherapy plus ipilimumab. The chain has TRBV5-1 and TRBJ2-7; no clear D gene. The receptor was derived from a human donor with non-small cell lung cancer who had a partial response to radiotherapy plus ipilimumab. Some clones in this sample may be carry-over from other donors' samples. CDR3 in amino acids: CASSLGYYEQYF. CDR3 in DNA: TGCGCCAGCAGCTTGGGTTACTACGAGCAGTACTTC.